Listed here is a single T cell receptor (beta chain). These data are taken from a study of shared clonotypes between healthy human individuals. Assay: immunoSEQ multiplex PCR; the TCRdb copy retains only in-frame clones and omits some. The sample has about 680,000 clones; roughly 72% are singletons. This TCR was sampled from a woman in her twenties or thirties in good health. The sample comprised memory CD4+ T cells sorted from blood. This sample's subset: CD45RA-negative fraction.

CDR3 nucleotide sequence: TGTGCCAGCAGCTCAGGTAGCCGGACAGGGGATCAAGAGACCCAGTACTTC. This translates into CASSSGSRTGDQETQYF. The genes are TRBV7-8 and TRBJ2-5, with 9 bases that match TRBD1. With 4 bases clipped from V and 2 bases from J, the junction kept 11 bases outside the gene matches. CDR3 length: 17 residues. The V gene's germline CDR1 is SGHVS and CDR2 FQNEAQ.